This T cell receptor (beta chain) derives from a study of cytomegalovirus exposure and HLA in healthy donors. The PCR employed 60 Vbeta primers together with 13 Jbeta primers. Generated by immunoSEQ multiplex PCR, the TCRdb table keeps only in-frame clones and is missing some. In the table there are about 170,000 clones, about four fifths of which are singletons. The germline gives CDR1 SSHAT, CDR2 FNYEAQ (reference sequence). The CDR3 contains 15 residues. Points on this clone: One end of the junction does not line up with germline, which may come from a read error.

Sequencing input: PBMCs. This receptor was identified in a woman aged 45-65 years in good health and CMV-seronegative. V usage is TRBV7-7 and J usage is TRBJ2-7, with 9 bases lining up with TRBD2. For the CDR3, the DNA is TGTGCTAGCAGCCCCAATAGCGGGAGTTTATCCGAGCAGTACTTC. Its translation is CASSPNSGSLSEQYF.